This entry lists 27 T cell receptor beta chains sequenced from one sample in a study of blood T cell repertoires in COVID-19. Some clones are missing from TCRdb's copy, which holds only in-frame ones; the method was immunoSEQ multiplex PCR. This sample has some 250,000 clones, with around 87% found just once. Sequencing was carried out using peripheral blood. The receptor set was obtained from a woman younger than 45 who had recovered from COVID-19.

The chain is built from TRBV11-2 and TRBJ2-6, with 8 positions matching TRBD2. With 2 bases clipped from V and 2 bases from J, the junction kept 5 bases outside the gene matches. CDR1 SGHAT and CDR2 FQNNGV come from the germline V gene. This CDR3 contains 17 residues. The CDR3: CASSLTGLAAGANVLTF. CDR3 coding DNA: TGTGCCAGCAGCTTAACAGGACTAGCTGCTGGGGCCAACGTCCTGACTTTC.

The chain recombines TRBV12-3 or TRBV12-4 with TRBJ1-2, with D perhaps matching TRBD1 (5 bases). CDR3 length equals 13 residues. The ends were cut back, 7 bases at V and 4 bases at J, with 13 bases in the middle. The CDR3 DNA sequence: TGTGCCAGCACGGCCCCGGGGGGCTATGGCTACACCTTC. Protein sequence: CASTAPGGYGYTF.

This chain connects TRBV18 to TRBJ2-1; D not resolved. Germline V gene sequence: CDR1 KGHSH, CDR2 LQKENI. This CDR3 has 15 amino acids. The germline V and J ends were trimmed by 4 bases and 4 bases, with 14 bases remaining between them. The CDR3, as DNA: TGTGCCAGCTCACAAAGCTACGAGAAGTACAATGAGCAGTTCTTC. Translating it yields CASSQSYEKYNEQFF.

This CDR3 is CASSSPLGAGETQYF. The CDR3 DNA sequence: TGTGCCAGCAGCAGCCCCCTGGGGGCAGGAGAGACCCAGTACTTC. V gene TRBV7-9 combines with J gene TRBJ2-5, with D tentatively TRBD1 (6 bases). This CDR3 contains 15 residues. Germline CDR1 reads SEHNR; CDR2 reads FQNEAQ (reference sequence). Between the trimmed V and J ends, which lost 5 bases and 4 bases, there was a span of 17 bases.

The rearrangement links TRBV3-1 (or the pseudogene TRBV3-2) to TRBJ2-3; 13 positions match TRBD2. V shed 4 bases, J shed 2 bases, and the junction held 3 bases outside the gene matches. Germline V gene lookup returns CDR1 LGHDT and CDR2 YNNKEL (reference sequence). This CDR3 has 16 amino acids. The CDR3 loop reads CASSLTSGGPTDTQYF. The CDR3 nucleotides are TGTGCCAGCAGCCTGACTAGCGGGGGGCCCACAGATACGCAGTATTTT.

The chain links TRBV11-2 to TRBJ1-1; D not certain. V gave up 5 bases and J gave up 8 bases, with 9 bases separating them. The CDR3 loop spans 11 amino acids. The germline V gene has CDR1 SGHAT and CDR2 FQNNGV. CDR3 sequence (DNA): TGTGCCAGCAGCCCACAAAGAGAAGCTTTCTTT. Translation: CASSPQREAFF. Variable domain in full (rest from reference TRBV11-2 and TRBJ1-1): EAGVAQSPRYKIIEKRQSVAFWCNPISGHATLYWYQQILGQGPKLLIQFQNNGVVDDSQLPKDRFSAERLKGVDSTLKIQPAKLEDSAVYLCASSPQREAFFGQGTRLTVV.

The V call is TRBV27, the J call TRBJ2-5; D is undetermined. The CDR3 spans 12 residues. Trimming cost V 6 bases and J 7 bases, with 12 bases left between them. The V gene's germline CDR1 is MNHEY and CDR2 SMNVEV (reference sequence). The CDR3 bases are TGTGCCAGCAGCACCCAACGAGGGACCCAGTACTTC. It encodes CASSTQRGTQYF.

The J gene is TRBJ1-2, the V gene TRBV4-1, with D uncertain. In germline, CDR1 is MGHRA, CDR2 YSYEKL. This CDR3 is built from 15 residues. The V gene lost 0 bases and the J gene lost 0 bases, with 8 bases spanning the gap. CDR3 DNA sequence: TGCGCCAGCAGCCAAGATCCGGGTACTAACTATGGCTACACCTTC. Protein product: CASSQDPGTNYGYTF.

The chain couples TRBV5-1 to TRBJ2-3; a weak D match, TRBD2 (6 bases). The V gene's germline CDR1 is SGHRS and CDR2 YFSETQ. Trimming removed 0 bases at V and 2 bases at J, with 13 bases between. The CDR3 covers 16 residues. CDR3 nucleotides: TGCGCCAGCAGCTTGGGGACTGGGGGGAACACAGATACGCAGTATTTT. Translation gives CASSLGTGGNTDTQYF.

The DNA of the CDR3 is TGTGCCAGCATAGGACAGGCAAGGAACACTGAAGCTTTCTTT. It encodes CASIGQARNTEAFF. The chain couples TRBV7-9 to TRBJ1-1; 7 nucleotides align to TRBD1. V trimming: 7 bases; J trimming: 1 base; junction bases outside the gene matches: 6. This CDR3 spans 14 amino acids. The V gene's germline CDR1 is SEHNR and CDR2 FQNEAQ (reference sequence). The full variable domain, rest sourced from reference TRBV7-9 and TRBJ1-1, is DTGVSQNPRHKITKRGQNVTFRCDPISEHNRLYWYRQTLGQGPEFLTYFQNEAQLEKSRLLSDRFSAERPKGSFSTLEIQRTEQGDSAMYLCASIGQARNTEAFFGQGTRLTVV.

The genes are TRBV19 and TRBJ1-6; D is possibly TRBD1 (6 bases). The CDR3 totals 15 residues. Germline CDR1 reads LNHDA; CDR2 reads SQIVND (reference sequence). Trimming shortened V by 5 bases and J by 7 bases, and 15 bases separated the two germline ends. The CDR3 sequence is CASSEQGSRNSPLHF. As DNA, the CDR3 is TGTGCCAGTAGTGAACAGGGTTCTAGGAATTCACCCCTCCACTTT.

The chain combines TRBV19 with TRBJ1-2; D is uncertain. The V end was cut by 6 bases, the J end by 2 bases, with 13 bases between. The CDR3 totals 14 residues. In germline, CDR1 is LNHDA, CDR2 SQIVND (reference sequence). In DNA form, the CDR3 reads TGTGCCAGTAGCGCCAGACACACCAACTATGGCTACACCTTC. Translation: CASSARHTNYGYTF.

The chain employs TRBV10-2 and TRBJ2-1; D gene ambiguous. Trimming stripped 2 bases from V and 4 bases from J, with 12 bases between. CDR3 length: 15 residues. Germline CDR1 is WSHSY and CDR2 is SAAADI. In DNA, the CDR3 is TGCGCCAGCAGTGAGCCGTACCGAGATTACAATGAGCAGTTCTTC. This encodes CASSEPYRDYNEQFF.

The CDR3 protein is CASSVGVGSYGYTF. CDR3 nucleotides: TGTGCCAGCAGCGTAGGGGTCGGGAGCTATGGCTACACCTTC. V gene TRBV9 combines with J gene TRBJ1-2, with unresolved D. The CDR3 is 14 residues long. Germline-derived CDR1 and CDR2 are SGDLS and YYNGEE. The V end lost 0 bases, the J end lost 4 bases, and 10 bases lay between the germline ends.

The chain combines TRBV3-1 (or the pseudogene TRBV3-2) with TRBJ1-1; D not resolved. V was shortened by 4 bases and J by 1 base, with 10 bases between the two germline ends. The CDR3 has 14 amino acids. The germline V gene has CDR1 LGHDT and CDR2 YNNKEL (reference sequence). The CDR3: CASSLGAPNTEAFF. CDR3 nucleotide sequence: TGTGCCAGCAGCCTAGGAGCCCCGAACACTGAAGCTTTCTTT.

The sample holds one count of this clone. The chain uses TRBV3-1 (or the pseudogene TRBV3-2) and TRBJ1-4; no clear D gene. This CDR3 region has 12 residues. V lost 4 bases, J lost 7 bases, and 7 bases lay in between. CDR1 is LGHDT, CDR2 YNNKEL, per germline (reference sequence). This CDR3 is CASSPRSEKLFF. CDR3 in DNA: TGTGCCAGCAGCCCTAGAAGTGAAAAACTGTTTTTT.

In this sample, this clone turned up a few times. J is TRBJ2-7 and V is TRBV14, with 10 positions matching TRBD2. Germline V lookup: CDR1 SGHDN, CDR2 FVKESK. The CDR3 has 15 amino acids. V lost 4 bases to trimming and J lost 4 bases; unmatched junction nucleotides: 7. The CDR3 coding sequence is TGTGCCAGCAGCCGGGGCACTAGCGGGGTTTACGAGCAGTACTTC. Its translation is CASSRGTSGVYEQYF.

V gene TRBV21-1 combines with J gene TRBJ2-5; the tabulated D call, TRBD1, remains unverified against the DNA. TRBV21-1 has pseudogene status. The length of the CDR3 is 15 residues. Here the CDR3 DNA reads TGTGCCAGCAGCAACCCAACAGGATTCCAAGAGACCCAGTACTTC. Amino acids: CASSNPTGFQETQYF.

The rearrangement uses TRBV3-1 (or the pseudogene TRBV3-2) and TRBJ2-5, with 7 bases matching TRBD1. Germline-derived CDR1 and CDR2 are LGHDT and YNNKEL (reference sequence). The CDR3 contains 14 residues. The V and J ends lost 1 base and 4 bases, in that order; junction bases with no gene match: 3. The DNA for the CDR3 is TGTGCCAGCAGCCAAGTAGAGGGGGCAGAGACCCAGTACTTC. Protein product: CASSQVEGAETQYF.

The genes are TRBV5-4 and TRBJ2-5; 8 bases line up with TRBD2. V lost 3 bases and J lost 5; bases outside the gene matches: 12. CDR3 length: 16 amino acids. Germline CDR1 and CDR2: SGHNT and YYREEE (reference sequence). CDR3 nucleotides: TGTGCCAGCAGCTCAGTAACGGGGGGGCCAAGTGAGACCCAGTACTTC. Translated, it gives CASSSVTGGPSETQYF.

The chain is built from TRBV21-1 and TRBJ2-3; no DNA check was done on the table's D call, TRBD2. TRBV21-1 is a documented pseudogene. The CDR3 totals 17 residues. The CDR3 loop is CASSKDEGLAGVDTQYF. Here the CDR3 DNA reads TGTGCCAGCAGCAAAGATGAGGGACTAGCGGGGGTAGATACGCAGTATTTT.

This clone was picked up one time. The chain uses TRBV4-1 and TRBJ1-4; D ambiguous. V shed 1 base and J shed 4 bases, with 7 bases lying between them. CDR1 and CDR2 (germline): MGHRA, YSYEKL. The CDR3 runs to 14 residues. The CDR3 loop is CASSQGPFNEKLFF. In DNA form, the CDR3 reads TGCGCCAGCAGCCAAGGGCCTTTTAATGAAAAACTGTTTTTT.

The chain is built from TRBV3-1 (or the pseudogene TRBV3-2) and TRBJ2-7; 8 bases line up with TRBD2. Germline trimming cut 4 bases from V and 6 bases from J; bases unmatched to any gene: 5. The CDR3 totals 13 residues. Per germline, CDR1 LGHDT and CDR2 YNNKEL (reference sequence). The CDR3: CASSRPGGAEQYF. The CDR3 DNA is TGTGCCAGCAGCCGTCCGGGAGGGGCCGAGCAGTACTTC.

The chain joins TRBV6-1 to TRBJ2-3; 12 bases map to TRBD2. The CDR3 loop spans 17 amino acids. CDR1 is MNHNS and CDR2 is SASEGT in the germline V gene. The ends lost 4 bases at V and 1 base at J; junction bases unmatched: 6. The CDR3 protein is CASSGLAGGGGTDTQYF. CDR3 nucleotides: TGTGCCAGCAGTGGCCTAGCGGGGGGGGGCGGCACAGATACGCAGTATTTT.

In this sample, this clone turned up a few times. This chain joins TRBV25-1 and TRBJ1-2, with 7 bases fitting TRBD1. CDR1 and CDR2 from the germline V gene are MGHDK and SYGVNS. The CDR3 extends over 14 amino acids. With V trimmed by 3 bases and J by 6 bases, 7 bases remained unmatched. This chain's CDR3 is CASSDRDRADGYTF. The CDR3 nucleotides read TGTGCCAGCAGTGACAGAGACAGGGCGGATGGCTACACCTTC.

This rearrangement joins TRBV9 to TRBJ2-2, with D maybe TRBD1 (5 bases). Trimming cost V 1 base and J 6 bases, with 13 bases left between them. The CDR3 has 15 residues. Per the germline V gene, CDR1 is SGDLS and CDR2 is YYNGEE. CDR3 amino acids: CASSVLQGTAGELFF. As DNA, the CDR3 is TGTGCCAGCAGCGTACTCCAGGGAACGGCCGGGGAGCTGTTTTTT. Combining the CDR3 with reference TRBV9 and TRBJ2-2 gives the whole variable domain DSGVTQTPKHLITATGQRVTLRCSPRSGDLSVYWYQQSLDQGLQFLIQYYNGEERAKGNILERFSAQQFPDLHSELNLSSLELGDSALYFCASSVLQGTAGELFFGEGSRLTVL.

The chain couples TRBV14 to TRBJ1-2; TRBD1 might be the D (5 bases). Trimming left V 1 base short and J 8 bases short, with 11 bases between. The CDR3 is 13 residues long. Germline V gene lookup returns CDR1 SGHDN and CDR2 FVKESK. The CDR3 DNA reads as TGTGCCAGCAGCCAAGTTCAGGGAGGCGGCTACACCTTC. Translation gives CASSQVQGGGYTF.